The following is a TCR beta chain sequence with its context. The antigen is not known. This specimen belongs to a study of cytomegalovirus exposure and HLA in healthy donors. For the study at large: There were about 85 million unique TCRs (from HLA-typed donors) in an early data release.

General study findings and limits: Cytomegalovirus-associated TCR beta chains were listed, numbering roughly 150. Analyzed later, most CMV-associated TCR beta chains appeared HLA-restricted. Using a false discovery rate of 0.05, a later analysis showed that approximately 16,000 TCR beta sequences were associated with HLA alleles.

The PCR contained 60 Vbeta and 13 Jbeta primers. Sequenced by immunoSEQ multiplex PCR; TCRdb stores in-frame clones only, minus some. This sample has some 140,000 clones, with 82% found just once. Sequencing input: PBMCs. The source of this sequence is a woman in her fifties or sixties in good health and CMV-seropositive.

The CDR3 nucleotides are TGCGCCAGCAGCTCCCGGGGGATCGGGGACGAGCAGTTCTTC. It specifies CASSSRGIGDEQFF. The chain uses TRBV5-1 and TRBJ2-1; perhaps TRBD2 as D (6 bases). V dropped 3 bases and J dropped 10 bases, with 17 bases sitting between them. CDR1 SGHRS and CDR2 YFSETQ come from the germline V gene. This CDR3 has 14 amino acids.